This T cell receptor (beta chain) was recovered during a study of T cell responses to AZD1222 COVID-19 vaccine. Produced via immunoSEQ multiplex PCR; TCRdb's table is partial and in-frame only. Here the sample spans 140,000 to 150,000 clones, about 91% being singletons. Germline assignment: CDR1 MRHNA and CDR2 SNTAGT. The CDR3 extends over 15 amino acids. V was pared by 6 bases and J by 8 bases, with 11 bases of the junction left unmatched. The gene calls are TRBV6-4 and TRBJ2-1; 9 bases align to TRBD2. The sequence derives from an adult who received the AZD1222 COVID-19 vaccine. The starting material was peripheral blood, obtained 28 days after the second AZD1222 dose. CDR3 nucleotide sequence: TGTGCCAGCAGCCCACTGGGGGCGGGAGGGGATGAGCAGTTCTTC. It codes for CASSPLGAGGDEQFF.